This T cell receptor (beta chain) was found in a study of cytomegalovirus exposure and HLA in healthy donors. On the study more broadly: The early release's HLA-typed donors yielded about 85 million unique TCRs. Study-wide points: Presence/absence analyses assumed roughly uniform sequencing depth across donors. Beyond CMV serostatus, there was no information to go on about immune exposure. Whilst most TCR sequences proved rare, a subset of public TCRs occurred across many donors.

This clone was seen only a few times. The antigen remains undetermined. Vbeta (60) and Jbeta (13) primers were used in the PCR. The assay was immunoSEQ multiplex PCR, and TCRdb's table has in-frame clones only and misses some. The sample contains more than 100,000 clones, 75% to 90% of which appear only once. CDR1 is SGHRS, CDR2 YFSETQ, per germline. V was shortened by 4 bases and J by 2 bases, with 14 bases between the two germline ends. There are 15 residues in the CDR3. This chain links TRBV5-1 with TRBJ2-3, with D uncertain. The sample taken for sequencing was PBMCs. This sequence was found in a man aged 35 to 55 in good health and CMV-seronegative. The CDR3 spells CASSPTRIPTDTQYF. The CDR3 DNA follows: TGCGCCAGCAGCCCGACGCGGATCCCCACAGATACGCAGTATTTT.